This passage covers 24 T cell receptor beta chains from one sample sequenced in a study of T-cell reconstitution after alpha-beta-depleted transplantation in children. Unique molecular identifiers were incorporated when the TCRbeta library was constructed. TCRdb ran MiXCR on the PCR reads and lists one entry per CDR3 protein. The top ten hold roughly 4% of the sample, which has about 600,000 distinct CDR3 sequences, more than 9% seen once. The sample was PBMCs from the stem cell graft donor, taken from the stem cell graft. The receptors here all came from a human donor who donated a stem cell graft to a child with acute myeloid leukemia.

The genes are TRBV4-2 and TRBJ2-7; D may be TRBD2 (6 bases). Germline assignment: CDR1 LGHNA and CDR2 YNFKEQ. This CDR3 is 15 amino acids long. V was trimmed by 1 base and J by 2 bases, leaving 12 bases between them. The CDR3 DNA is TGTGCCAGCAGCCAAGGGGAGGACGGGCCCTACGAGCAGTACTTC. Amino acid sequence: CASSQGEDGPYEQYF.

About this clonotype: A much bigger clone sits one base away, suggesting this may be a read error. V usage is TRBV24-1 and J usage is TRBJ2-1, with D uncertain. In germline, CDR1 is KGHDR, CDR2 SFDVKD. The CDR3 totals 12 residues. As DNA, the CDR3 is TGTGCCGCCAGTGATTCTAAGGATGAGCAGTTCTTC. Its translation is CAASDSKDEQFF.

The genes are TRBV3-1 and TRBJ1-4; D is undetermined. The CDR3 is made up of 14 amino acids. Trimming took off 4 bases at V and 8 bases at J, with 14 bases between the two ends. In germline, CDR1 is LGHDT, CDR2 YNNKEL (reference sequence). CDR3 nucleotides: TGTGCCAGCAGCCCCAGACGGCCCCAGGAAAAACTGTTTTTT. It yields the protein CASSPRRPQEKLFF.

This clonotype showed up just a few times. This chain connects TRBV4-3 to TRBJ2-3; D tentatively fits TRBD1 or TRBD2 (5 bases each). V was cut by 1 base and J by 3 bases, with 17 bases left in between. In germline, CDR1 is LGHNA, CDR2 YSLEER. CDR3 length: 17 residues. The DNA of the CDR3 is TGCGCCAGCAGCCAAGCGGGGACGCGGAGTAGTACAGATACGCAGTATTTT. This translates into CASSQAGTRSSTDTQYF.

This clonotype has at least ten counts. The J gene is TRBJ2-7, the V gene TRBV12-3 or TRBV12-4; 8 bases are a match to TRBD2. After removal of 5 bases from V and 4 bases from J, the junction contained 10 bases not matched to a gene. This CDR3 has 15 residues. CDR3 in amino acids: CASSGPSGSVYEQYF. In DNA form, the CDR3 reads TGTGCCAGCAGTGGACCGAGCGGGAGTGTTTACGAGCAGTACTTC.

This clonotype was counted at least ten times. The chain uses TRBV20-1 and TRBJ1-2, with 10 bases aligning to TRBD1. The CDR3 has 14 residues. Germline CDR1 is DFQATT and CDR2 is SNEGSKA (reference sequence). The trim removed 4 bases at V and 2 bases at J, leaving 4 bases unmatched. In nucleotides, the CDR3 is TGCAGTGCTACTTTGGGACAGGGGAACTATGGCTACACCTTC. Translation: CSATLGQGNYGYTF.

The chain has TRBV15 and TRBJ1-3, with D unresolved. V lost 1 base to trimming and J lost 0 bases, with 7 bases between them. Germline CDR1 reads LNHNV; CDR2 reads YYDKDF (reference sequence). The CDR3 is 15 amino acids. CDR3 amino acids: CATSRGTDSGNTIYF. The CDR3 nucleotides read TGTGCCACCAGCAGAGGAACAGACTCTGGAAACACCATATATTTT. The full variable domain, rest sourced from reference TRBV15 and TRBJ1-3, is DAMVIQNPRYQVTQFGKPVTLSCSQTLNHNVMYWYQQKSSQAPKLLFHYYDKDFNNEADTPDNFQSRRPNTSFCFLDIRSPGLGDTAMYLCATSRGTDSGNTIYFGEGSWLTVV.

This clonotype was observed a few times. J is TRBJ2-7 and V is TRBV14; D may be TRBD2 (7 bases). Germline values: CDR1 SGHDN, CDR2 FVKESK. V was trimmed by 4 bases and J by 4 bases, leaving 17 bases between them. The CDR3 has 15 residues. Here the CDR3 reads CASSLGRGEFYEQYF. The CDR3 region has the DNA TGTGCCAGCAGCCTAGGGAGGGGGGAGTTTTACGAGCAGTACTTC.

This clonotype has just a few counts. The chain recombines TRBV7-9 with TRBJ2-2, with 8 bases lining up with TRBD1. J was trimmed by 0 bases and V by 5 bases; bases with no gene match: 8. Per the germline V gene, CDR1 is SEHNR and CDR2 is FQNEAQ (reference sequence). The CDR3 is 17 amino acids. CDR3 amino acids: CASSPDQGATNTGELFF. The CDR3 region has the DNA TGTGCCAGCAGCCCGGACCAGGGGGCCACGAACACCGGGGAGCTGTTTTTT. Supplemented by reference TRBV7-9 and TRBJ2-2, the full variable domain reads DTGVSQNPRHKITKRGQNVTFRCDPISEHNRLYWYRQTLGQGPEFLTYFQNEAQLEKSRLLSDRFSAERPKGSFSTLEIQRTEQGDSAMYLCASSPDQGATNTGELFFGEGSRLTVL.

This clonotype was found a few times. The CDR3 region has the DNA TGTGCCAGCAGCCAAGATATGGGAGATACGCAGTATTTT. Protein product: CASSQDMGDTQYF. The V call is TRBV4-2, the J call TRBJ2-3; D remains ambiguous. The germline CDR1 and CDR2 sequences are LGHNA and YNFKEQ. Deletions cut 0 bases from V and 5 bases from J, with 6 bases between. The CDR3 spans 13 residues.

The chain is built from TRBV7-9 and TRBJ1-2, with 7 bases aligning to TRBD1. The CDR3 runs 15 residues. V shed 0 bases, J shed 4 bases, and the junction held 5 bases outside the gene matches. Looked up from germline, CDR1 is SEHNR and CDR2 is FQNEAQ (reference sequence). In DNA, the CDR3 is TGTGCCAGCAGCTTAGCCGGGACAGACATCTATGGCTACACCTTC. It is translated as CASSLAGTDIYGYTF. The whole variable domain, filled in from reference TRBV7-9 and TRBJ1-2, reads DTGVSQNPRHKITKRGQNVTFRCDPISEHNRLYWYRQTLGQGPEFLTYFQNEAQLEKSRLLSDRFSAERPKGSFSTLEIQRTEQGDSAMYLCASSLAGTDIYGYTFGSGTRLTVV.

This clonotype was observed at least ten times. The V call is TRBV2, the J call TRBJ2-5; D is unresolved. The CDR3 has 11 amino acids. CDR1 and CDR2 from the germline V gene are SNHLY and FYNNEI. V gave up 7 bases and J gave up 2 bases, with 5 bases separating them. The CDR3 loop is CASTVQETQYF. CDR3 coding DNA: TGTGCCAGCACCGTGCAAGAGACCCAGTACTTC. The entire variable domain, with the rest obtained from reference TRBV2 and TRBJ2-5, is as follows: EPEVTQTPSHQVTQMGQEVILRCVPISNHLYFYWYRQILGQKVEFLVSFYNNEISEKSEIFDDQFSVERPDGSNFTLKIRSTKLEDSAMYFCASTVQETQYFGPGTRLLVL.

This clonotype was seen a handful of times. The chain's CDR3 is CASSLIGTGANEQFF. CDR3 coding DNA: TGTGCCAGCAGCTTGATCGGGACTGGGGCCAATGAGCAGTTCTTC. V is TRBV7-2 and J is TRBJ2-1; possible D gene TRBD2, 6 bases. Germline values: CDR1 SGHTA, CDR2 FQGNSA. The V and J ends lost 3 bases and 6 bases respectively, with 15 bases between them. This CDR3 has 15 amino acids.

This clonotype was seen more than once but under ten times. The chain's CDR3 is CASSLWGETQEAFF. CDR3 nucleotides: TGTGCCAGCAGTTTATGGGGTGAAACCCAAGAAGCTTTCTTT. The V call is TRBV12-3 or TRBV12-4, the J call TRBJ1-1; D ambiguous. The CDR3 is made up of 14 amino acids. V lost 2 bases, J lost 8 bases, and 15 bases lay in between.

The rearrangement joins TRBV4-2 to TRBJ2-1; D is tentatively TRBD1 or TRBD2 (7 bases each). The CDR3 totals 15 residues. V lost 6 bases and J 9 bases, leaving 21 bases between the germline ends. The germline gives CDR1 LGHNA, CDR2 YNFKEQ. The CDR3 sequence is CASRKGASGDSEQFF. As DNA, the CDR3 is TGTGCCAGCAGGAAGGGGGCTAGCGGAGACAGTGAGCAGTTCTTC.

This chain joins TRBV7-6 and TRBJ2-3, with 13 bases fitting TRBD2. V dropped 5 bases and J dropped 7; count of bases not matched to a gene: 15. The CDR3 runs 18 residues. CDR1 is SGHVS and CDR2 is FNYEAQ in the germline V gene. CDR3 DNA sequence: TGTGCCAGCAGCCCCGGACTAGCGGGAGTCTCATGGGAGTATACGCAGTATTTT. It translates to CASSPGLAGVSWEYTQYF.

This clonotype was detected a few times. This sequence joins TRBV20-1 and TRBJ1-2; D is undetermined. CDR3 length: 14 residues. The V gene lost 5 bases and the J gene lost 2 bases, with 15 bases spanning the gap. CDR1 and CDR2 (germline): DFQATT, SNEGSKA (reference sequence). CDR3 nucleotide sequence: TGCAGTGCTCCCCAAGACACCAGCAACTATGGCTACACCTTC. This translates into CSAPQDTSNYGYTF.

This clonotype was counted ten times or more. The chain carries TRBV6-6 and TRBJ1-5; D possibly corresponds to TRBD1 (5 bases). Germline CDR1 MNHNY, CDR2 SVGAGI (reference sequence). The CDR3 covers 13 residues. V was clipped by 7 bases and J by 6 bases, with 13 bases between them. In DNA form, the CDR3 reads TGTGCCAGCAAGAGGGAAGGGGTTCAGCCCCAGCATTTT. It yields the protein CASKREGVQPQHF.

A few counts support this clonotype. This chain uses TRBV29-1 with TRBJ2-7; no definite D call. Between the trimmed V and J ends, which lost 7 bases and 1 base, there was a span of 14 bases. Per the germline V gene, CDR1 is SQVTM and CDR2 is ANQGSEA. The CDR3 is made up of 13 amino acids. The CDR3 protein is CSAKGLRSYEQYF. CDR3 bases: TGCAGCGCTAAAGGCCTGAGGTCCTACGAGCAGTACTTC.

This clonotype has only a few counts. The chain recombines TRBV4-3 with TRBJ2-7; 7 bases match TRBD2. Per the germline V gene, CDR1 is LGHNA and CDR2 is YSLEER. The CDR3 extends over 15 amino acids. The ends lost 3 bases at V and 3 bases at J; junction bases unmatched: 8. The chain's CDR3 is CASSHASGGVYEQYF. In nucleotides, the CDR3 is TGCGCCAGCAGCCATGCTAGCGGAGGCGTCTACGAGCAGTACTTC.

The chain is built from TRBV29-1 and TRBJ2-5; D is unresolved. The CDR3 sequence is 11 residues long. Germline assignment: CDR1 SQVTM and CDR2 ANQGSEA. The ends were cut back, 3 bases at V and 2 bases at J, with 4 bases in the middle. In nucleotides, the CDR3 is TGCAGCGTTGATAGACAAGAGACCCAGTACTTC. Protein product: CSVDRQETQYF.

The chain links TRBV6-5 to TRBJ1-1; D is undetermined. The germline CDR1 and CDR2 sequences are MNHEY and SVGAGI. CDR3 length equals 14 residues. Trimming took 0 bases from V and 2 from J, leaving 7 bases between them. CDR3 in amino acids: CASSYSPVNTEAFF. CDR3 nucleotide sequence: TGTGCCAGCAGTTACTCGCCAGTAAACACTGAAGCTTTCTTT.

Ten or more counts support this clonotype. The gene calls are TRBV5-1 and TRBJ2-1, with 14 bases that match TRBD2. The J segment lost 3 bases and the V segment lost 0 bases, leaving 5 bases of the junction unmatched. In germline, CDR1 is SGHRS, CDR2 YFSETQ. The CDR3 has 18 residues. The CDR3 region is CASSLGGLAGVIYNEQFF. CDR3 DNA sequence: TGCGCCAGCAGCTTGGGGGGACTAGCGGGAGTGATCTACAATGAGCAGTTCTTC.

CDR3 DNA sequence: TGTGCCAGCAGTCCCCTCCGGACACAAGAGACCCAGTACTTC. Amino acids: CASSPLRTQETQYF. V gene TRBV7-9 combines with J gene TRBJ2-5; the D gene is possibly TRBD1 (5 bases). The V gene lost 6 bases and the J gene lost 2 bases, with 13 bases spanning the gap. The CDR3 is 14 amino acids. The V gene's germline CDR1 is SEHNR and CDR2 FQNEAQ (reference sequence).